The source of this TCR beta chain is a study of lymphopenia after photon versus proton radiotherapy. A note on this clone: The antigen remains unidentified.

Deletions cut 4 bases from V and 1 base from J, with 8 bases between. CDR1 and CDR2 (germline): MGHDK, SYGVNS. The CDR3 is 14 residues long. The protocol was immunoSEQ multiplex PCR, while the TCRdb copy is restricted to in-frame clones and leaves out a portion. The sample includes tens of thousands of clones, more than 85% of them seen just once. Regarding the study as a whole: Only patients who died were analyzed for survival; proton advantage is unproven. Post-nadir diversity loss with photons came from oligoclonal expansion, particularly CD8+ Temra cells. Larger post-nadir TCR diversity loss correlated inversely with survival in deceased patients. Relative stability marked proton patients; photon patients lost diversity and naive cells.

This sequence originates from a woman between 35 and 50 years old with cholangiocarcinoma. The specimen comprised peripheral blood, sampled from a patient treated with photon-based radiotherapy. The gene calls are TRBV25-1 and TRBJ2-1; the D is unclear. For the CDR3, the DNA is TGTGCCAGCAGTGCTGGAAATTCCTACAATGAGCAGTTCTTC. It encodes CASSAGNSYNEQFF.